This entry lists 6 T cell receptor beta chains sequenced from one sample in a study of T cell clones after liver transplantation. Clones were sequenced by immunoSEQ multiplex PCR, and TCRdb holds only the in-frame ones, with some missing. There are tens of thousands of clones in the sample; around 96% occur only once, and roughly 25% lies in the top ten. The sample was CD8+ T cells from blood, taken 12 months after liver transplant. Receptors originate from a human patient who received a liver transplant. The graft donor may have contributed some T cells.

This chain uses TRBV11-2 with TRBJ2-7; TRBD1 matches 8 bases. The CDR3 covers 16 residues. The germline V gene encodes CDR1 SGHAT and CDR2 FQNNGV. With 0 bases clipped from V and 4 bases from J, the junction kept 8 bases outside the gene matches. The CDR3 DNA reads TGTGCCAGCAGCTTAGATCGGGCAGGGGGCAGGTACGAGCAGTACTTC. Its protein is CASSLDRAGGRYEQYF.

This chain uses TRBV7-8 with TRBJ2-7, with 8 bases fitting TRBD2. The CDR3 runs 14 residues. With 6 bases clipped from V and 2 bases from J, the junction kept 6 bases outside the gene matches. Germline lookup yields CDR1 SGHVS and CDR2 FQNEAQ. The CDR3 bases are TGTGCCAGCAGTCGTTCGGGACTAGCCTACGAGCAGTACTTC. This codes for CASSRSGLAYEQYF.

This chain links TRBV19 with TRBJ1-5, with 7 nucleotides matching TRBD1. CDR3 length equals 13 residues. V dropped 6 bases and J dropped 7; count of bases not matched to a gene: 6. Germline V gene data show CDR1 as LNHDA and CDR2 as SQIVND (reference sequence). The CDR3 bases are TGTGCCAGTAGCTCACAGGGGCCCCAGCCCCAGCATTTT. It codes for CASSSQGPQPQHF.

The J gene is TRBJ1-1, the V gene TRBV10-2; no clear D gene. The germline V and J ends were trimmed by 4 bases and 0 bases, with 12 bases remaining between them. The CDR3 covers 15 residues. CDR1 and CDR2 (germline): WSHSY, SAAADI. CDR3 DNA: TGCGCCAGCAGTGGTGTGGACCTCCTGAACACTGAAGCTTTCTTT. It translates to CASSGVDLLNTEAFF.

The chain recombines TRBV28 with TRBJ1-2; D gene ambiguous. This CDR3 is 13 amino acids long. V was cut by 1 base and J by 7 bases, with 10 bases left in between. Germline lookup yields CDR1 MDHEN and CDR2 SYDVKM. Here the CDR3 DNA reads TGTGCCAGCAGTTTATTATTGGATTTTGGCTACACCTTC. Its protein is CASSLLLDFGYTF.

This clone showed up just once. The rearrangement links TRBV14 to TRBJ1-1; 8 nucleotides line up with TRBD1. Germline CDR1 reads SGHDN; CDR2 reads FVKESK. The CDR3 has 13 residues. The junction had 9 bases not matched to a gene; V was cut back by 6 bases and J by 9 bases. This chain's CDR3 is CASRPGQETQAFF. The CDR3 bases are TGTGCCAGCAGACCGGGACAGGAGACACAAGCTTTCTTT.